The 14 T cell receptor beta chains below were found in one sample sequenced in a study of blood T cell repertoires in COVID-19. Sequencing used immunoSEQ multiplex PCR; TCRdb keeps in-frame clones, though not all of them. The sample has about 210,000 clones; about 91% are singletons. Material for sequencing was peripheral blood. The source is a man aged 25 to 40 with acute or convalescent COVID-19.

This rearrangement joins TRBV18 to TRBJ1-6, with D possibly matching TRBD1 (5 bases). CDR1 is KGHSH and CDR2 is LQKENI in the germline V gene. The CDR3 loop spans 15 amino acids. V was clipped by 2 bases and J by 9 bases, with 14 bases between them. The CDR3 coding sequence is TGTGCCAGCTCACCAGGTCAGGGAGGAGGTTCACCCCTCCACTTT. Its translation is CASSPGQGGGSPLHF.

The genes are TRBV18 and TRBJ2-3, with 14 bases identical to TRBD2. With 5 bases clipped from V and 6 bases from J, the junction kept 10 bases outside the gene matches. Germline V gene sequence: CDR1 KGHSH, CDR2 LQKENI. The CDR3 covers 17 residues. The DNA for the CDR3 is TGTGCCAGCTCAGCACGAATGGGACTAGCGGGGGTTGATACGCAGTATTTT. This sequence encodes CASSARMGLAGVDTQYF.

The genes are TRBV28 and TRBJ2-7, with D perhaps TRBD1 (5 bases). The CDR3 has 14 amino acids. The V and J ends lost 5 bases and 5 bases respectively, with 16 bases between them. CDR1 and CDR2 (germline): MDHEN, SYDVKM. The CDR3 DNA reads as TGTGCCAGCAGTCTTTCTTTCCCGACAGACGAGCAGTACTTC. Residues: CASSLSFPTDEQYF. Supplemented by reference TRBV28 and TRBJ2-7, the full variable domain reads DVKVTQSSRYLVKRTGEKVFLECVQDMDHENMFWYRQDPGLGLRLIYFSYDVKMKEKGDIPEGYSVSREKKERFSLILESASTNQTSMYLCASSLSFPTDEQYFGPGTRLTVT.

The gene calls are TRBV28 and TRBJ1-3, with D possibly TRBD1 on 6 matching bases. Germline values: CDR1 MDHEN, CDR2 SYDVKM. Trimming removed 4 bases at V and 2 bases at J, with 15 bases between. The CDR3 spans 16 residues. The CDR3 nucleotides read TGTGCCAGCAGTTCGAACAGGGTACTTGCTGGAAACACCATATATTTT. As protein: CASSSNRVLAGNTIYF. The variable domain in full, completed from reference TRBV28 and TRBJ1-3, reads DVKVTQSSRYLVKRTGEKVFLECVQDMDHENMFWYRQDPGLGLRLIYFSYDVKMKEKGDIPEGYSVSREKKERFSLILESASTNQTSMYLCASSSNRVLAGNTIYFGEGSWLTVV.

The chain's CDR3 is CASSFGEVGQGNTIYF. Written as DNA, the CDR3 is TGTGCCAGCAGTTTTGGGGAGGTGGGACAGGGAAACACCATATATTTT. This chain joins TRBV28 and TRBJ1-3; 7 positions match TRBD1. The CDR3 consists of 16 residues. The V gene's germline CDR1 is MDHEN and CDR2 SYDVKM. After removal of 3 bases from V and 4 bases from J, the junction contained 9 bases not matched to a gene.

The chain recombines TRBV7-8 with TRBJ2-2; the match to TRBD2 covers 8 bases. V dropped 0 bases and J dropped 2; count of bases not matched to a gene: 2. Germline loops: CDR1 SGHVS, CDR2 FQNEAQ. The CDR3 is made up of 16 amino acids. The CDR3 DNA is TGTGCCAGCAGCTTAGCCGGGGGGGCAAACACCGGGGAGCTGTTTTTT. Protein: CASSLAGGANTGELFF.

CDR3 amino acids: CASRGQIYEQYF. The CDR3 DNA reads as TGTGCCAGCAGGGGACAGATATACGAGCAGTACTTC. The rearrangement joins TRBV28 to TRBJ2-7; 7 bases agree with TRBD1. The CDR3 consists of 12 residues. Germline V gene data show CDR1 as MDHEN and CDR2 as SYDVKM. The V segment lost 6 bases and the J segment 4 bases; nucleotides outside the gene matches: 3. Supplemented by reference TRBV28 and TRBJ2-7, the full variable domain reads DVKVTQSSRYLVKRTGEKVFLECVQDMDHENMFWYRQDPGLGLRLIYFSYDVKMKEKGDIPEGYSVSREKKERFSLILESASTNQTSMYLCASRGQIYEQYFGPGTRLTVT.

The rearrangement uses TRBV7-8 and TRBJ2-1, with TRBD1 matching over 8 bases. CDR1 is SGHVS and CDR2 is FQNEAQ in the germline V gene. V dropped 4 bases and J dropped 2; count of bases not matched to a gene: 7. The CDR3 is made up of 16 amino acids. The CDR3 spells CASSSQGAEAYNEQFF. The CDR3 bases are TGTGCCAGCAGCTCCCAGGGGGCGGAGGCCTACAATGAGCAGTTCTTC.

The chain recombines TRBV24-1 with TRBJ2-6; TRBD2 might be the D (5 bases). This CDR3 is built from 15 residues. Trimming took 9 bases from V and 0 from J, leaving 11 bases between them. The germline CDR1 and CDR2 sequences are KGHDR and SFDVKD. The CDR3 region has the DNA TGTGCCACCGCCTTGGGGAGCTCTGGGGCCAACGTCCTGACTTTC. Translating gives CATALGSSGANVLTF.

As concerns this clone: Other DNA sequences in this sample translate to the same CDR3. This chain connects TRBV18 to TRBJ1-1; D is undetermined. The CDR3 runs 13 residues. Trimming cost V 3 bases and J 1 base, with 6 bases left between them. Looked up from germline, CDR1 is KGHSH and CDR2 is LQKENI. CDR3 in amino acids: CASSPTANTEAFF. The DNA for the CDR3 is TGTGCCAGCTCACCCACAGCGAACACTGAAGCTTTCTTT.

The chain carries TRBV15 and TRBJ1-1; TRBD1 agrees at 8 bases. The CDR3 loop spans 17 amino acids. V lost 0 bases to trimming and J lost 0 bases; unmatched junction nucleotides: 6. Germline loops: CDR1 LNHNV, CDR2 YYDKDF (reference sequence). CDR3 sequence: CATSRDAGQGMNTEAFF. The CDR3 region has the DNA TGTGCCACCAGCAGAGATGCTGGACAGGGCATGAACACTGAAGCTTTCTTT. Together with reference TRBV15 and TRBJ1-1, the CDR3 gives the full variable domain: DAMVIQNPRYQVTQFGKPVTLSCSQTLNHNVMYWYQQKSSQAPKLLFHYYDKDFNNEADTPDNFQSRRPNTSFCFLDIRSPGLGDTAMYLCATSRDAGQGMNTEAFFGQGTRLTVV.

The V gene is TRBV4-1, the J gene TRBJ2-6; 7 bases map to TRBD1. The CDR3 totals 17 residues. The germline V gene encodes CDR1 MGHRA and CDR2 YSYEKL. V shed 4 bases, J shed 2 bases, and the junction held 8 bases outside the gene matches. This CDR3 is CASSPRNRGTGANVLTF. DNA of the CDR3: TGCGCCAGCAGCCCACGTAACAGGGGAACTGGGGCCAACGTCCTGACTTTC.

J is TRBJ2-7 and V is TRBV19; D is uncertain. Germline CDR1 reads LNHDA; CDR2 reads SQIVND (reference sequence). The CDR3 covers 15 residues. Trimming took 7 bases from V and 1 from J, leaving 17 bases between them. DNA for the CDR3: TGTGCCAGTACAAAGACATTTACGGCTTCCTACGAGCAGTACTTC. This codes for CASTKTFTASYEQYF.

The CDR3 bases are TGCGCCAGCAGCCGGGGACTAGCGGGAGACCGGTACAATGAGCAGTTCTTC. The encoded protein is CASSRGLAGDRYNEQFF. This chain joins TRBV5-1 and TRBJ2-1, with 14 bases aligning to TRBD2. CDR1 is SGHRS, CDR2 YFSETQ, per germline. The CDR3 length is 17 residues. J was trimmed by 4 bases and V by 4 bases; bases with no gene match: 7.